The TCR beta chain under discussion was sequenced for a study of blood T cell repertoires in COVID-19. Study information: Whether acute or convalescent, the COVID-19 samples came from the United States, Italy and Spain. PBMCs, B-cell-depleted T cells, or T cells were the source of the cDNA or gDNA that made up the material.

This CDR3 has 14 residues. V dropped 5 bases and J dropped 1 base, with 11 bases sitting between them. Germline V CDR1 and CDR2: SNHLY, FYNNEI. Per the study methods: Scientists estimated how many nucleated cells there were by amplifying reference gene primers. Assay: immunoSEQ multiplex PCR; the TCRdb copy retains only in-frame clones and omits some. V and J calls and clone size are copied from that table; D and trimming were computed from the DNA. Of tens of thousands of clones in the sample, about four fifths were seen once. Sequenced sample: peripheral blood. The receptor's source is a woman in her seventies with acute or convalescent COVID-19. The V call is TRBV2, the J call TRBJ2-5; D possibly corresponds to TRBD1 (5 bases). The CDR3 nucleotides are TGTGCCAGCAGTCTTCAGGGCATCCAAGAGACCCAGTACTTC. Its protein is CASSLQGIQETQYF.